This TCR beta chain appears in the sequencing data of a study of naive and memory T cell subsets. An equimolar mix of two oligonucleotides served as the beta constant-region primer for TRBC1 and TRBC2. The ligated cDNA underwent four PCR rounds using SP2 and nested alpha and beta constant-region primers. A 12-nucleotide UMI and the SP2 primer were added to the cDNA 3' end by oligonucleotide ligation. MiXCR, applied by TCRdb to the UMI-ligation and nested PCR reads, yields one record per CDR3 protein. Of roughly 83,000 distinct CDR3 sequences in the sample, roughly 10% were seen once. Study-level results: In CD4 and CD8 cells, diversity dropped from naive through EMRA. Especially in CD8 cells, naive repertoires contained a few larger clonotypes, possibly CD45RA-re-expressing memory cells.

This CDR3 contains 12 residues. V was pared by 4 bases and J by 5 bases, with 2 bases of the junction left unmatched. Per germline, CDR1 SGHNT and CDR2 YYREEE (reference sequence). This clonotype was found many times. Its target is not known. From the second PCR step, alpha and beta chains were amplified apart. The rearrangement joins TRBV5-4 to TRBJ1-1; 7 bases map to TRBD1. Sequenced input: naive CD4+ T cells from blood. The TCR originated in a human donor in good health. CDR3 amino acids: CASSDRETEAFF. CDR3 in DNA: TGTGCCAGCAGCGACAGGGAAACTGAAGCTTTCTTT.